The clone carrying this T cell receptor (beta chain) came up a few times. The target antigen is unknown. Germline V gene data show CDR1 as SGDLS and CDR2 as YYNGEE. The CDR3 is 15 amino acids. Between the trimmed V and J ends, which lost 4 bases and 1 base, there was a span of 14 bases. Expressed TCRB transcripts were sequenced because the isolated RNA had all been reverse transcribed beforehand. The assay was immunoSEQ multiplex PCR, and TCRdb's table has in-frame clones only and misses some. The sample contains about 140,000 clones, 13% of which appear only once. The sample belongs to a study of beta chain features in type 1 diabetes. Whole-study findings and limits: For Type 1 diabetes patients, all four CD4+ subsets carried TCRB CDR3s that were moderately but significantly shorter.

V gene TRBV9 combines with J gene TRBJ1-2; D remains ambiguous. The source is a man in his late teens or twenties with type 1 diabetes. Sample: central memory CD4+ T cells from blood. CDR3 sequence: CASSSVPTLNYGYTF. CDR3 in DNA: TGTGCCAGCAGCTCGGTCCCTACCCTTAACTATGGCTACACCTTC.